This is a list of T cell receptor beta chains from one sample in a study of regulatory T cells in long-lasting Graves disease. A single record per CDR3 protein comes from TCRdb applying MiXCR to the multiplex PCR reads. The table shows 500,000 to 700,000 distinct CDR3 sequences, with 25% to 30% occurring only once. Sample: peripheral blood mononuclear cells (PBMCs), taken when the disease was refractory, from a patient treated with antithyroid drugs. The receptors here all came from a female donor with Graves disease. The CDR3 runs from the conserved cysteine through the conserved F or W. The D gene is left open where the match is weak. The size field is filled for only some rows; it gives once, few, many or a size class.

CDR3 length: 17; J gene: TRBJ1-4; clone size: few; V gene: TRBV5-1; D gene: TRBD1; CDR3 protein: CASSIWTGAATNEKLFF
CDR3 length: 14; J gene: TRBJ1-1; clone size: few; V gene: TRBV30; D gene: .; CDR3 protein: CAWTTGRGTNEAFF
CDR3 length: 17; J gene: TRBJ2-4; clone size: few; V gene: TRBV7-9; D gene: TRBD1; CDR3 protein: CASSPDRGVKAKNIQYF
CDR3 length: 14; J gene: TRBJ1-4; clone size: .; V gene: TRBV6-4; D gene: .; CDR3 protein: CASSPGGEEEKLFF
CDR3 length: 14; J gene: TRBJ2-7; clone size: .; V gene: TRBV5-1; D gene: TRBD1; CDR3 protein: CASSPDRAPGEQYF
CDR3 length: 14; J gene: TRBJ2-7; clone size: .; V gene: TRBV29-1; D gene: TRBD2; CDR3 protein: CSVRGLAGFYEQYF
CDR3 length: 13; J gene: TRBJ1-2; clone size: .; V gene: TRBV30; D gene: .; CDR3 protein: CAWRMDGVNGYTF
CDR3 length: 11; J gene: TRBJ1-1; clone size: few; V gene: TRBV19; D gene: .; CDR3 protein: CASIVYTEAFF
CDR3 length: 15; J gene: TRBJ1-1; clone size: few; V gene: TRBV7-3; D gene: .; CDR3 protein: CASSLTGAINTEAFF
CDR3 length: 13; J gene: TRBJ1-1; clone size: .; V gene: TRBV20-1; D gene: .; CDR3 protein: CSASDAALTEAFF
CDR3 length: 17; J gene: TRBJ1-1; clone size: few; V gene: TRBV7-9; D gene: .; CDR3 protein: CASSAPGLPNQNTEAFF
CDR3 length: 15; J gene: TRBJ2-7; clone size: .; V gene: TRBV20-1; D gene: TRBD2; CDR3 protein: CSATGGTSGSYEQYF
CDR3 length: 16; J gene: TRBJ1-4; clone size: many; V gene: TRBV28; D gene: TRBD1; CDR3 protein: CASSSRQGKTNEKLFF
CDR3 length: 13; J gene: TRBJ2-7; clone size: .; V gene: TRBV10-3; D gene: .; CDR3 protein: CASSYAGRYEQYF
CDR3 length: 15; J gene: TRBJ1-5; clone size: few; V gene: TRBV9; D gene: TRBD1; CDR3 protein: CASSGGDSRNQPQHF
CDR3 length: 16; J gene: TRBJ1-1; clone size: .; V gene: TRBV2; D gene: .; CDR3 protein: CAISEPSGVEGPEAFF
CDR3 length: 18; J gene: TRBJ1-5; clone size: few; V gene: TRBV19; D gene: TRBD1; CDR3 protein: CASSTLLPIRGRGQPQHF
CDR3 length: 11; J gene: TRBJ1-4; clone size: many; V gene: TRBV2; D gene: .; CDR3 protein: CASSEGRKLFF
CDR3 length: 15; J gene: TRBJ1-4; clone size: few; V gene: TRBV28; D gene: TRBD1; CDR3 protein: CASSLSGQGAEKLFF
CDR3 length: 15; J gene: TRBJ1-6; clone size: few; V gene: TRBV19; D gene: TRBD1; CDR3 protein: CASSIRTGGNSPLHF
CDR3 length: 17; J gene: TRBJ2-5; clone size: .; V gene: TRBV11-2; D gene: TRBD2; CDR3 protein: CASSVGGLAGHQETQYF
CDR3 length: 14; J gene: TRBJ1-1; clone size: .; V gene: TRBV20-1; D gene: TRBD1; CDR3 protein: CSARDQGGDTEAFF
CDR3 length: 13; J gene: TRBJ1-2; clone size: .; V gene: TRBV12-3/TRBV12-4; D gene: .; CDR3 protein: CAGSLRANYGYTF
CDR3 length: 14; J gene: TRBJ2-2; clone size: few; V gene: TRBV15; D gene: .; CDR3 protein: CATSTRGGPGELFF
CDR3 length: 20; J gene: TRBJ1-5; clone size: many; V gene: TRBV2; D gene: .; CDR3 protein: CASSGPPTGGVVFGHQPQHF
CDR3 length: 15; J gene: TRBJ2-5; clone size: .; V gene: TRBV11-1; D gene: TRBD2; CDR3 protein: CASSLAGGLAAVQYF
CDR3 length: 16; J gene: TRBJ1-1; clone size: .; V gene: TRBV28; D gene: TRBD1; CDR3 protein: CASSAPLGTGSTEAFF
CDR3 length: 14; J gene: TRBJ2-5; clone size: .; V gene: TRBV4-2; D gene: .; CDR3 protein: CASSQQDLGSTQYF
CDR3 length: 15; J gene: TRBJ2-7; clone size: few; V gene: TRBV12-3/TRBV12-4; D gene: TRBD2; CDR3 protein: CASRYSGRASYEQYF
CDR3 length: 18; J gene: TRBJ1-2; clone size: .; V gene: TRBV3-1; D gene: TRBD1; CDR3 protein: CASSQGFKTAGGNYGYTF
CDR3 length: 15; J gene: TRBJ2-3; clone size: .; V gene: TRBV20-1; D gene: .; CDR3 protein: CSARDRVGVADTQYF
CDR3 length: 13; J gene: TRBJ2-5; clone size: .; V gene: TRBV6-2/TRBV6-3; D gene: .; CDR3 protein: CASTQGLGETQYF
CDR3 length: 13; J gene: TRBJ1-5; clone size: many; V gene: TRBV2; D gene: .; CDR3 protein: CASSEARDQPQHF
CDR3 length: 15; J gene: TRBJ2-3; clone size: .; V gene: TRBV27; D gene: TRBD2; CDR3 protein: CASSTLSGRGDTQYF
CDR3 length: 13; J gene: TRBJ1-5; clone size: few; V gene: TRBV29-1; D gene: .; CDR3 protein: CSVRDGGTEPQHF
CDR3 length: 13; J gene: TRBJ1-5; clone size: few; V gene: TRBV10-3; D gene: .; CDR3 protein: CASNDNGNQPQHF
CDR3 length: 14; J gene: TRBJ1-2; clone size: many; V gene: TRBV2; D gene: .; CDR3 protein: CASSEGAGYYGYTF
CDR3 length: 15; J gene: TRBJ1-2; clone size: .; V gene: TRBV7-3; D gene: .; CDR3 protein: CASSLIREDVYGYTF
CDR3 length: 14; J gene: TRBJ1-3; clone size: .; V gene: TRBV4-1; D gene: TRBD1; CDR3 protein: CASSQAGQGYTIYF
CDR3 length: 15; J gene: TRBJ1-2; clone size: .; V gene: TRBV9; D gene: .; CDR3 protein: CASSASGQANYGYTF
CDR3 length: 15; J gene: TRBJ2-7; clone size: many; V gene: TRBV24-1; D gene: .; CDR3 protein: CATSDGASRAYEQYF
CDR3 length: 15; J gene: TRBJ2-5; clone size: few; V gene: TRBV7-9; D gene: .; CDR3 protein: CASSLAGGRQETQYF
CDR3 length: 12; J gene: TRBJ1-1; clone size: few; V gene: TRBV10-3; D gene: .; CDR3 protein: CAIRDTGTEAFF
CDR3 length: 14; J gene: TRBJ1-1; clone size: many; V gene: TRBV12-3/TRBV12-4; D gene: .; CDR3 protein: CASRLGDVNTEAFF
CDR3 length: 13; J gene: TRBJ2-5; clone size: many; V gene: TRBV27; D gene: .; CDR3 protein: CASSRRPAWGQYF
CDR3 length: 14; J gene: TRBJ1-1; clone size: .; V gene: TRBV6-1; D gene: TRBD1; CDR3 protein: CASSRTGIATEALF
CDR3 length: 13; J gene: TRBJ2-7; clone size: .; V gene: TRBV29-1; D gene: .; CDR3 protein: CSAGFRSSYEQYF
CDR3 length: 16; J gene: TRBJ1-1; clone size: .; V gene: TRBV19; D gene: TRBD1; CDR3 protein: CASSTIRQGGDTEAFF
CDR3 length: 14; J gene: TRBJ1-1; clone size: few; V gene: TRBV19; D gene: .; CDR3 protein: CASSIVGIRTEAFF
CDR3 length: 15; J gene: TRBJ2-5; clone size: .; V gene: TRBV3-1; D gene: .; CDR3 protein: CASSQGGTMQETQYF
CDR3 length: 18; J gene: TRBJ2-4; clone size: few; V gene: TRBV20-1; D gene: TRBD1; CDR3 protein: CSASRLTRQTGGGNIQYF
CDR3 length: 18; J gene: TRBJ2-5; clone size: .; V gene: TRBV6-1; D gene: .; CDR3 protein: CASNLITPLRAGQETQYF
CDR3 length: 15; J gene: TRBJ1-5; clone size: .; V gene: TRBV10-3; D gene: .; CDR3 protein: CAISDIEELSQPQHF
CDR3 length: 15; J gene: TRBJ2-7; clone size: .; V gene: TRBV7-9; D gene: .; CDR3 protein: CASSLGLGSSYEQYF
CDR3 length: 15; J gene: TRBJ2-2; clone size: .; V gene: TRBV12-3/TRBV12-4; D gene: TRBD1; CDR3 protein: CASNQGARNTGELFF